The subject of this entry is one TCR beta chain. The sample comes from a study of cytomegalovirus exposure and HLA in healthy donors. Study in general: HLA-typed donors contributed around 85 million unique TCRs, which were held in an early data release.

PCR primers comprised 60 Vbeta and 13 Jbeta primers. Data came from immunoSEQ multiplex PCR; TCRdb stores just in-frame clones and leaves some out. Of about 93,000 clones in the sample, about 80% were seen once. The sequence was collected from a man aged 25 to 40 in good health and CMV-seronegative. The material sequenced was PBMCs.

In DNA, the CDR3 is TGTGCCAGCAGTATACTAGCGGGGGGGCGGGAGACCCAGTACTTC. Its translation: CASSILAGGRETQYF. J is TRBJ2-5 and V is TRBV27; 13 bases are a match to TRBD2. With 5 bases clipped from V and 5 bases from J, the junction kept 5 bases outside the gene matches. Per germline, CDR1 MNHEY and CDR2 SMNVEV (reference sequence). There are 15 residues in the CDR3.